This T cell receptor (beta chain) is from a study of blood T cells in healthy people across ages (dated by TCRdb to 2014 to 2015). Study-level background: In model experiments, roughly one uniquely barcoded TCR beta cDNA molecule per two T cells was captured by template switching. Age-related changes in TCR beta repertoire diversity were measured in the study by deep sequencing normalized with unique cDNA molecular identifiers. Donors were grouped into four age groups: young (average roughly 17 years), middle-aged (roughly 38), aged (about 59) and long-lived (approximately 75). To avoid experimental bias, donors of different ages were randomly spread across the sequencing lanes. Two additional independent replicas of 1 million unique cDNA reads from the same blood draw were analyzed for two donors (one aged 18 to 30 and one aged 80 or older).

The library was built by means of 5' RACE. TCRdb shows the sequencer as Illumina HiSeq 2500. A second PCR of roughly 7 to 11 cycles was performed with a sample-barcoded 5' primer and a J-beta primer mix. A unique molecular identifier was introduced onto each TCR beta cDNA molecule by a template-switch 5' adaptor carrying 12 random nucleotides. At least 2.5 million CDR3-containing paired-end reads were obtained from each sample. All of the RNA was converted into first-strand cDNA using the Mint cDNA synthesis kit, with a TRBC-specific oligonucleotide serving as the primer. Following uracil-DNA glycosylase treatment, a first 18-cycle PCR with universal primers M1SS and BC2_uni_R was performed on all cDNA. The original pipeline was this. Each sample was normalized by randomly selecting 1 million high-quality reads, each carrying a distinct molecular identifier. Reads with shared molecular identifiers were discarded instead of being binned into consensus sequences. CDR3 identification, clonotype clustering and error correction used MiTCR with a Q25 quality threshold and the strictest error-elimination algorithm. Lower-bound total TCR beta diversity was estimated with a nonparametric unseen species model using Euler transformation. The raw public data were reprocessed by TCRdb itself: fastp quality trimming at Q25, MiXCR clonotype calling, in-frame beta chains only. Entries that share a CDR3 protein sequence are merged under the most common genes and DNA. In this record, the V and J calls reflect TCRdb's handling and not the investigators' own analysis. Recorded for this sample are about a million distinct CDR3 sequences; around two fifths of them occurred a single time. Roughly 14% of the sample lies in the top ten.

V sheds 3 bases and J sheds 2 bases, leaving 16 bases between their ends. The germline V gene sets CDR1 to SGHRS and CDR2 to YFSETQ. From the cysteine up to the phenylalanine, the CDR3 has a length of 16 residues. The retained sequence is limited to the CDR3, 48 bases, with the frame set at the first base. Broad study findings and their caveats: The long-lived group showed more naive CD4+ T cells, fewer expanded clones and increased TCR diversity than the aged group, suggesting age selection. Observed TCR beta diversity correlated strongly with the percentage of naive T cells measured by flow cytometry. Since profiling was done on bulk unsorted PBMCs, naive and antigen-experienced compartments could not be conclusively compared. Because donor CMV infection status was unknown, age-related changes in expanded clonotypes were potentially confounded. Total diversity estimates from one million sequenced T cells were considered lower bounds and underestimates. As age increased, observed TCR beta diversity per million T cells dropped in a roughly linear way, and a significant reduction was already evident by age 40.

There are a few counts of this clonotype. Its specific antigen is unknown. There are no base qualities to consult, and no much larger clone falls within one base. Donors were 39 systemically healthy Caucasian individuals from Russia aged 6 to 90 years. Ten milliliters of peripheral blood were drawn from each donor into EDTA-treated Vacutainer tubes. Ficoll-Paque density-gradient centrifugation was used to isolate PBMCs, with at least 7 million per sample. Total RNA was extracted from PBMCs with Trizol reagent, with at least 5.5 micrograms obtained per sample. For every donor, an aliquot of PBMCs went through flow cytometry to measure the percentages of naive CD45RAhigh/CD27high T cells.

The receptor was isolated from a man between 18 and 35 years old in good health. Rearrangement joined TRBV5-1 to TRBJ2-3; the D segment could be TRBD1, given 5 matching bases. Sequencing was performed on blood. CDR3 reads: CASSWGGYGPTDTQYF. The DNA reads as follows: TGCGCCAGCAGCTGGGGCGGCTATGGCCCCACAGATACGCAGTATTTT.